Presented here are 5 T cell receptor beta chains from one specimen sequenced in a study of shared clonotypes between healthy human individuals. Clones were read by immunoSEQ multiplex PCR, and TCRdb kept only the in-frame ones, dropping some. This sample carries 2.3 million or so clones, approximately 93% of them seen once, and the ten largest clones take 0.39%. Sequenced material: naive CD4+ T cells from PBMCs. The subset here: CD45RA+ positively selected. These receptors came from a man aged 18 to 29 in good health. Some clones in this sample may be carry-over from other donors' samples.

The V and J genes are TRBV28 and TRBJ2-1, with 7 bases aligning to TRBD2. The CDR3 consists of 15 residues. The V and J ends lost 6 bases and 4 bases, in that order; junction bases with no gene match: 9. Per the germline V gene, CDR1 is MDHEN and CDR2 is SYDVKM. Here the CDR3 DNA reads TGTGCCAGCAGCCTCGGGGGGAACAGGTACAATGAGCAGTTCTTC. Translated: CASSLGGNRYNEQFF.

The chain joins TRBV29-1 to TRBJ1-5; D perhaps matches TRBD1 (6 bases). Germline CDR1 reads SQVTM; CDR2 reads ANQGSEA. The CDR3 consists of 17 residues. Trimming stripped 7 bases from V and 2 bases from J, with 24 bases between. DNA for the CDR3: TGCAGCGCCTTATTGGCCAACAGGGCAGGCGGCAATCAGCCCCAGCATTTT. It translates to CSALLANRAGGNQPQHF.

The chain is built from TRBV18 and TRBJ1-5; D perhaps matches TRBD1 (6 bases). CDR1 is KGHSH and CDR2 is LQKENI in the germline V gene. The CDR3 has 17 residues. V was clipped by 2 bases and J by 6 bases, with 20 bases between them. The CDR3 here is CASSPAKTGEKGQPQHF. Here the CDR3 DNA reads TGTGCCAGCTCACCAGCTAAGACAGGAGAAAAGGGTCAGCCCCAGCATTTT.

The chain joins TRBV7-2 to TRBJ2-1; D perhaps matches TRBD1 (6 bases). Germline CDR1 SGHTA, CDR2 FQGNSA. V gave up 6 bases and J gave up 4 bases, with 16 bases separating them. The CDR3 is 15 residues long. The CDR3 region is CASSLDSLPYNEQFF. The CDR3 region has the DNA TGTGCCAGCAGTCTGGACAGTCTACCTTACAATGAGCAGTTCTTC. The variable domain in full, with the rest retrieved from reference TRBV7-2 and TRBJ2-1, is GAGVSQSPSNKVTEKGKDVELRCDPISGHTALYWYRQSLGQGLEFLIYFQGNSAPDKSGLPSDRFSAERTGGSVSTLTIQRTQQEDSAVYLCASSLDSLPYNEQFFGPGTRLTVL.

The CDR3 region is CAWSRAGYGYTF. Written as DNA, the CDR3 is TGTGCCTGGAGCAGGGCTGGCTATGGCTACACCTTC. This chain joins TRBV30 and TRBJ1-2; D might be TRBD1 (5 bases). Germline-derived CDR1 and CDR2 are GTSNPN and SVGIG (reference sequence). V gave up 3 bases and J gave up 4 bases, with 9 bases separating them. The CDR3 covers 12 residues.